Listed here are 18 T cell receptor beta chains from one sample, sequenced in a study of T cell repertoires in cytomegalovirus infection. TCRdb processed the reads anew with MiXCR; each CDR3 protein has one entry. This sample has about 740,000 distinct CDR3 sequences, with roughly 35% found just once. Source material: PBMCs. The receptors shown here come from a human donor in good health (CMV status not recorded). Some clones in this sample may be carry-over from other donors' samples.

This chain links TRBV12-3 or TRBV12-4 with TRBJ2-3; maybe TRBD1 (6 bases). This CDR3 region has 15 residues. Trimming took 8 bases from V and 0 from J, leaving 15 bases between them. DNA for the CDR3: TGTGCCAGCGGCGACAGGTCTTCTAGCACAGATACGCAGTATTTT. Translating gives CASGDRSSSTDTQYF.

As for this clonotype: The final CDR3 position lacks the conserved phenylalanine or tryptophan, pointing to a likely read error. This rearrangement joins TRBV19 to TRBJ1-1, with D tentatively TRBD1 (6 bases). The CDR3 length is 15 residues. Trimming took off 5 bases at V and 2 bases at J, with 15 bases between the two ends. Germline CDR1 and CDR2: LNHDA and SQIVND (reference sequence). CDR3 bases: TGTGCCAGTAGTCCCGGGACATCTGGAAACACTGAAGCTTTCTGT. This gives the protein CASSPGTSGNTEAFC.

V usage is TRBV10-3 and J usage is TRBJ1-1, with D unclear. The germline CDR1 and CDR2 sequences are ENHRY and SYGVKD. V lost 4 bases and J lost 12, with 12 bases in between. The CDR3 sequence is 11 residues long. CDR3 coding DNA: TGTGCCATCAGTGGTGGTGTGGTGACTTTCTTT. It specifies CAISGGVVTFF.

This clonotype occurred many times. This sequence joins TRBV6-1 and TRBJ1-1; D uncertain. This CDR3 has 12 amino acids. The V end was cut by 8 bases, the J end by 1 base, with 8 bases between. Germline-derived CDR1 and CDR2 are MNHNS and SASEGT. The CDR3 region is CASRTANTEAFF. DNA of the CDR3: TGTGCCAGCCGGACGGCGAACACTGAAGCTTTCTTT.

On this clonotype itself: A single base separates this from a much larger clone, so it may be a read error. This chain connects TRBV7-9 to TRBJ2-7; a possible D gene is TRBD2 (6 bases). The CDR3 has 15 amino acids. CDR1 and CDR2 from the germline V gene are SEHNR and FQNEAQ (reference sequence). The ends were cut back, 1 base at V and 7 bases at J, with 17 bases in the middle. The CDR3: CASSLEAAGLFEQYF. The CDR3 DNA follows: TGTGCCAGCAGCTTAGAGGCAGCGGGCCTTTTTGAGCAGTACTTC.

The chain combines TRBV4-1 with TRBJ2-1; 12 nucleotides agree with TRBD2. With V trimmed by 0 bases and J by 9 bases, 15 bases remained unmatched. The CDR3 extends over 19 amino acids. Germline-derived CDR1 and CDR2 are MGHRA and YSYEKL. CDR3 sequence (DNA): TGCGCCAGCAGCCAAGATTGGCCCCCCCTAGCGGGAGGGCAGGTTGAGCAGTTCTTC. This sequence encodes CASSQDWPPLAGGQVEQFF.

Here the CDR3 reads CASSQADRMMNTEAFF. The DNA for the CDR3 is TGTGCCAGCAGCCAAGCAGATAGGATGATGAACACTGAAGCTTTCTTT. The rearrangement uses TRBV4-2 and TRBJ1-1; D is unresolved. The CDR3 spans 16 residues. The germline gives CDR1 LGHNA, CDR2 YNFKEQ. The V end was cut by 1 base, the J end by 0 bases, with 12 bases between.

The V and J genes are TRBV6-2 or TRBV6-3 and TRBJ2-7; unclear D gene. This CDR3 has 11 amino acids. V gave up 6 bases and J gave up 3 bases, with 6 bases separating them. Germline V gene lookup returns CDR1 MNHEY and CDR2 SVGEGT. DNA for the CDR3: TGTGCCAGCAGCGTAATCTACGAGCAGTACTTC. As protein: CASSVIYEQYF.

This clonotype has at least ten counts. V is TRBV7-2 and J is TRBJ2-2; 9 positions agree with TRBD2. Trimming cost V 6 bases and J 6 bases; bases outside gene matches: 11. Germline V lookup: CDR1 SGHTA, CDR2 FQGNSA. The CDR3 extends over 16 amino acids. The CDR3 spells CASRALGRGGPGELFF. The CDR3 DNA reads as TGTGCCAGCAGGGCACTTGGGCGGGGGGGCCCCGGGGAGCTGTTTTTT.

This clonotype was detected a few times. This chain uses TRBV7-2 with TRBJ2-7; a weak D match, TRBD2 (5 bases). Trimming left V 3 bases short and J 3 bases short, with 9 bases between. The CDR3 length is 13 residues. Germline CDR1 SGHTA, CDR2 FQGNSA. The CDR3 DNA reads TGTGCCAGCAGCTTCGGGATTAACTACGAGCAGTACTTC. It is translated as CASSFGINYEQYF.

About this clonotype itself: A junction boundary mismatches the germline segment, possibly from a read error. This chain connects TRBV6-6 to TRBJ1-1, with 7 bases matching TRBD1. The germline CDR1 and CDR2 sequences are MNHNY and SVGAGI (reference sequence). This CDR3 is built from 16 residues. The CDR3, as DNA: TGTGCCAGCAGTCTGAGGGGACAGCTCATGAACACTGAAGCTTTATTT. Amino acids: CASSLRGQLMNTEALF.

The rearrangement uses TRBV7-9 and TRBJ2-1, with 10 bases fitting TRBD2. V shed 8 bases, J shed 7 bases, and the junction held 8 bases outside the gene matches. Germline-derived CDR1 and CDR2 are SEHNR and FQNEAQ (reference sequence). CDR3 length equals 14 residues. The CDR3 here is CASRLAGEGNEQFF. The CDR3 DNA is TGTGCCAGCCGGCTAGCGGGAGAGGGTAATGAGCAGTTCTTC. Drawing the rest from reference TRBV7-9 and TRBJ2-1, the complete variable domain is DTGVSQNPRHKITKRGQNVTFRCDPISEHNRLYWYRQTLGQGPEFLTYFQNEAQLEKSRLLSDRFSAERPKGSFSTLEIQRTEQGDSAMYLCASRLAGEGNEQFFGPGTRLTVL.

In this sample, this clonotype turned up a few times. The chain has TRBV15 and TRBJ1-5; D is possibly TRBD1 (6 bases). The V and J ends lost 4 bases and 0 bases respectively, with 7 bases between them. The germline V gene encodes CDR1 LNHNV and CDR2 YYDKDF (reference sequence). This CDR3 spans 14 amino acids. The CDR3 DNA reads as TGTGCCACCAGCATACAGGGTAGCAATCAGCCCCAGCATTTT. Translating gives CATSIQGSNQPQHF.

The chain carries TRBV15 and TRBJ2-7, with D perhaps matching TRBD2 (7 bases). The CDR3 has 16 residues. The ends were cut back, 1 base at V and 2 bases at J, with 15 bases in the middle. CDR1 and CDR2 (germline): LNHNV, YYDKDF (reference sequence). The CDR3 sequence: CATSRVGGGRAYEQYF. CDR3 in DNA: TGTGCCACCAGCAGAGTCGGCGGGGGCCGCGCCTACGAGCAGTACTTC.

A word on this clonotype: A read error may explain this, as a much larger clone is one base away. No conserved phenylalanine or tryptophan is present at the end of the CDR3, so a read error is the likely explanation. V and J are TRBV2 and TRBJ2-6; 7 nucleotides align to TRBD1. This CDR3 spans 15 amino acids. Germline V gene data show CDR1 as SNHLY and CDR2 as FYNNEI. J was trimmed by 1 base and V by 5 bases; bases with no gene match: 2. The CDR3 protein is CASSHRGSGANVLTL. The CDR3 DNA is TGTGCCAGCAGTCACAGGGGATCTGGGGCCAACGTCCTGACTTTA.

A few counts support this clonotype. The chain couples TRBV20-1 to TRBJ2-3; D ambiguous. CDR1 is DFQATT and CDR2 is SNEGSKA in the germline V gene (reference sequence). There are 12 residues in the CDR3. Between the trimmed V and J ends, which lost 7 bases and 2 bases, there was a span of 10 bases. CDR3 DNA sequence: TGCAGTGTAACCAAATCCACAGATACGCAGTATTTT. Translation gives CSVTKSTDTQYF.

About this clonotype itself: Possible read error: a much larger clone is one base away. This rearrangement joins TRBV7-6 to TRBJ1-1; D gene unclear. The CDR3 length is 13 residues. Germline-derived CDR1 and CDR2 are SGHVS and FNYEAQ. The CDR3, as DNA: TGTGCCAGCAGCGTCGGGAGGAACACTGAAGTTTTCTTT. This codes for CASSVGRNTEVFF.

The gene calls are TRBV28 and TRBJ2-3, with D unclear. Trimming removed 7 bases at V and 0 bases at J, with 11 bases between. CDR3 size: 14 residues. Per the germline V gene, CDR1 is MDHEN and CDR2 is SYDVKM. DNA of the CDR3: TGTGCCAGCATTGCGACCGAGAGCACAGATACGCAGTATTTT. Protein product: CASIATESTDTQYF.